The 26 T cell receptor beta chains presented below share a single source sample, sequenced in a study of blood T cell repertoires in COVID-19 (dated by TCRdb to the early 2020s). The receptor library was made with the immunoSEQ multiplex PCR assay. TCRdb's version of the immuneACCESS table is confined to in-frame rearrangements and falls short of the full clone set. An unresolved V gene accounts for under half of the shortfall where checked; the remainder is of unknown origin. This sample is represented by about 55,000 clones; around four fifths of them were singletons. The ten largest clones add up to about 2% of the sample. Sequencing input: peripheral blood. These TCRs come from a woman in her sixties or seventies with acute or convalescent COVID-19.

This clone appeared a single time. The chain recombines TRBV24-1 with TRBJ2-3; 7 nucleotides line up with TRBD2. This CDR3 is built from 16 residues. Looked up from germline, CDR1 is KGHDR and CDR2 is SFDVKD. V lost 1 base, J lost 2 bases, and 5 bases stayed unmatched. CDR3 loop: CATSDFGLEHTDTQYF. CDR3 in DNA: TGTGCCACCAGTGATTTCGGACTAGAGCACACAGATACGCAGTATTTT.

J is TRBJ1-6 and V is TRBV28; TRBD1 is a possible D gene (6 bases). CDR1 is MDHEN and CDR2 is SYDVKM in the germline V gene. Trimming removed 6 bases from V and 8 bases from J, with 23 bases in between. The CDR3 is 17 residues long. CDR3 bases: TGTGCCAGCAGACACCCAGGGGCAGCTCAAGGGTATTCACCCCTCCACTTT. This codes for CASRHPGAAQGYSPLHF.

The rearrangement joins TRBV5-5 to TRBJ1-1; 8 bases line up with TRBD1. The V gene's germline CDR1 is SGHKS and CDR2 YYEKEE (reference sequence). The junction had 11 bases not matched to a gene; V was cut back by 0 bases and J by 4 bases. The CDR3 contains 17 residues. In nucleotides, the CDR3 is TGTGCCAGCAGCTTGGCGGGTCGAATCAGGGGGCCCACTGAAGCTTTCTTT. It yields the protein CASSLAGRIRGPTEAFF.

CDR3 coding DNA: TGTGCCAGCAGCTTAGACACATATGGCTACACCTTC. Translation: CASSLDTYGYTF. This chain connects TRBV7-9 to TRBJ1-2, with D hard to call. The germline V gene encodes CDR1 SEHNR and CDR2 FQNEAQ (reference sequence). Trimming removed 1 base at V and 5 bases at J, with 5 bases between. CDR3 length: 12 amino acids.

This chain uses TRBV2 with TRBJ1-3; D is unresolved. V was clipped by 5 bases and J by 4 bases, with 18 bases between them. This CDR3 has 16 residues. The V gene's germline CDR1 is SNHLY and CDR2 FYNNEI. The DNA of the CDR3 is TGTGCCAGCAGTCCCGAGAGGGCCATGCCGGGAAACACCATATATTTT. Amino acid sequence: CASSPERAMPGNTIYF. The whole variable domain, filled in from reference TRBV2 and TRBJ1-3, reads EPEVTQTPSHQVTQMGQEVILRCVPISNHLYFYWYRQILGQKVEFLVSFYNNEISEKSEIFDDQFSVERPDGSNFTLKIRSTKLEDSAMYFCASSPERAMPGNTIYFGEGSWLTVV.

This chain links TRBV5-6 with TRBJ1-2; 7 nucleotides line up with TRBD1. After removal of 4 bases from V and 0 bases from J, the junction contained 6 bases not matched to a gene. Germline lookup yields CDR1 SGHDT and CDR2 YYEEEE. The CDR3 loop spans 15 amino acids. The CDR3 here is CASSLGQASNYGYTF. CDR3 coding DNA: TGTGCCAGCAGCCTAGGACAGGCCTCTAACTATGGCTACACCTTC.

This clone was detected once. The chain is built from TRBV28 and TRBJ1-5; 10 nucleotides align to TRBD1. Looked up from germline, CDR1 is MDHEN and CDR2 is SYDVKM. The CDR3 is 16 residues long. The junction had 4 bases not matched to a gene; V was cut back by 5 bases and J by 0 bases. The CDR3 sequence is CASSPGDRGSNQPQHF. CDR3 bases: TGTGCCAGCAGTCCCGGGGACAGGGGTAGCAATCAGCCCCAGCATTTT.

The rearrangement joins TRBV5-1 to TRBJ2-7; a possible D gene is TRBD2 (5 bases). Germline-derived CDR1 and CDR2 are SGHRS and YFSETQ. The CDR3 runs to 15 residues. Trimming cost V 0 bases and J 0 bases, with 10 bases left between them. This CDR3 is CASSLVPGSSYEQYF. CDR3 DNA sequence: TGCGCCAGCAGCTTGGTGCCGGGGAGCTCCTACGAGCAGTACTTC.

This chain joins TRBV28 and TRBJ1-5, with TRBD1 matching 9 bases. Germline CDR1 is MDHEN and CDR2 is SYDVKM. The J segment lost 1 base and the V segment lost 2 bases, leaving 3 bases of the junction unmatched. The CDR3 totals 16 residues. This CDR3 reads CASSLGTGKSNQPQHF. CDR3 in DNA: TGTGCCAGCAGTTTAGGGACAGGGAAGAGCAATCAGCCCCAGCATTTT.

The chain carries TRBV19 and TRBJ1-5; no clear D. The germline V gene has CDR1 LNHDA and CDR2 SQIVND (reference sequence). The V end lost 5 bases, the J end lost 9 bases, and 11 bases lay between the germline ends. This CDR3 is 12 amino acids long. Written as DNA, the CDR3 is TGTGCCAGTAGTGTCGGTACCGGGCCCCAGCATTTT. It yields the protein CASSVGTGPQHF.

CDR3 bases: TGTGCTAGTGGTTTGGGGACAGGGCGGTACTACAATGAGCAGTTCTTC. It codes for CASGLGTGRYYNEQFF. This rearrangement joins TRBV12-5 to TRBJ2-1, with 8 positions matching TRBD1. With 1 base clipped from V and 3 bases from J, the junction kept 5 bases outside the gene matches. CDR1 LGHNT and CDR2 FRNRAP come from the germline V gene. The CDR3 is made up of 16 amino acids.

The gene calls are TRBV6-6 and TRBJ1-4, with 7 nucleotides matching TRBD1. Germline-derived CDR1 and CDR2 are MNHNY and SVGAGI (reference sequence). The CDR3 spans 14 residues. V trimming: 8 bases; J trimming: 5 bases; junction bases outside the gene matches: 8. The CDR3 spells CASAYGTENEKLFF. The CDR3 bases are TGTGCCAGCGCTTACGGGACAGAAAATGAAAAACTGTTTTTT.

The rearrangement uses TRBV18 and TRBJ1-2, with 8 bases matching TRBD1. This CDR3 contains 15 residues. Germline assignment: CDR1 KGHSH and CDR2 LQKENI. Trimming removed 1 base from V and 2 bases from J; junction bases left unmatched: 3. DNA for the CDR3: TGTGCCAGCTCACCACAAGGACAGGGAAACTATGGCTACACCTTC. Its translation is CASSPQGQGNYGYTF.

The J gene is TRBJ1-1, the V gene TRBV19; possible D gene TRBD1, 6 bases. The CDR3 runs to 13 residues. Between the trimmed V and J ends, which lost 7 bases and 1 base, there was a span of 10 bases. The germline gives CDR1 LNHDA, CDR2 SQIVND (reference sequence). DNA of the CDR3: TGTGCCAGTAACTGGGGGCGGAACACTGAAGCTTTCTTT. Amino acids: CASNWGRNTEAFF.

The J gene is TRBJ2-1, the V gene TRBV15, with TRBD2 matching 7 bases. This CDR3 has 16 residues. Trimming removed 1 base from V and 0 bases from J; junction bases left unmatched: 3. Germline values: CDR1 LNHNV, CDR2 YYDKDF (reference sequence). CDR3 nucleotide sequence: TGTGCCACCAGCAGAGTAGGCGGGAGCTCCTACAATGAGCAGTTCTTC. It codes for CATSRVGGSSYNEQFF.

CDR3 protein: CASAVQGGSPLHF. CDR3 nucleotide sequence: TGTGCCAGCGCCGTACAGGGCGGCTCACCCCTCCACTTT. This chain connects TRBV2 to TRBJ1-6; tentatively, D is TRBD1 (6 bases). CDR3 length: 13 amino acids. Germline V gene lookup returns CDR1 SNHLY and CDR2 FYNNEI. V gave up 8 bases and J gave up 10 bases, with 15 bases separating them.

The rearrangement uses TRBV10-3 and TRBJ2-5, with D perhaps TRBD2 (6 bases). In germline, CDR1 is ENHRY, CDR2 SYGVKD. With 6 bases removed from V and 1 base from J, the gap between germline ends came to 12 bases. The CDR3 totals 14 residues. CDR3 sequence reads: CAIRADGSQETQYF. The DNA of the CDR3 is TGTGCCATCAGAGCAGACGGGAGCCAAGAGACCCAGTACTTC.

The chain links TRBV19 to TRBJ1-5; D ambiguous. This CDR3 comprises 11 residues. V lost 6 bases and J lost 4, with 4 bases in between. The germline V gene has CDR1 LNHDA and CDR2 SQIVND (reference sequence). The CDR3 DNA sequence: TGTGCCAGTAGGACAAATCAGCCCCAGCATTTT. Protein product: CASRTNQPQHF. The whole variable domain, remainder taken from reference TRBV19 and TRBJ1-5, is DGGITQSPKYLFRKEGQNVTLSCEQNLNHDAMYWYRQDPGQGLRLIYYSQIVNDFQKGDIAEGYSVSREKKESFPLTVTSAQKNPTAFYLCASRTNQPQHFGDGTRLSIL.

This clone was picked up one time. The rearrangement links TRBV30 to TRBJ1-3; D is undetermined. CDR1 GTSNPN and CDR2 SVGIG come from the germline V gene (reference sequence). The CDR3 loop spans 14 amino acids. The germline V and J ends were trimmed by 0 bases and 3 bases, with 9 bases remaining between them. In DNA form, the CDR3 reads TGTGCCTGGAGTGTACTGGAGGGTGGAAACACCATATATTTT. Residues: CAWSVLEGGNTIYF.

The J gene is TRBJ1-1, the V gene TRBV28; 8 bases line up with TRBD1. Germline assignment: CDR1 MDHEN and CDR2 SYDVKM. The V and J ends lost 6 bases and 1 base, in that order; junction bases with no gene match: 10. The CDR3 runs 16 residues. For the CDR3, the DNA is TGTGCCAGCAGCTTAACCGGACAGGGCCGGAACACTGAAGCTTTCTTT. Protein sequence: CASSLTGQGRNTEAFF. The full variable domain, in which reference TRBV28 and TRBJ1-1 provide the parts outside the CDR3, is DVKVTQSSRYLVKRTGEKVFLECVQDMDHENMFWYRQDPGLGLRLIYFSYDVKMKEKGDIPEGYSVSREKKERFSLILESASTNQTSMYLCASSLTGQGRNTEAFFGQGTRLTVV.

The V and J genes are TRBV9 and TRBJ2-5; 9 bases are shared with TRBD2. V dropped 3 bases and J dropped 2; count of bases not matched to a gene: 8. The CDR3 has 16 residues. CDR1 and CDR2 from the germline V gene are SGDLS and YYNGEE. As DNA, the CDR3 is TGTGCCAGCAGCGCAGGGGCGGGGGGGCCTCAAGAGACCCAGTACTTC. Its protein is CASSAGAGGPQETQYF.

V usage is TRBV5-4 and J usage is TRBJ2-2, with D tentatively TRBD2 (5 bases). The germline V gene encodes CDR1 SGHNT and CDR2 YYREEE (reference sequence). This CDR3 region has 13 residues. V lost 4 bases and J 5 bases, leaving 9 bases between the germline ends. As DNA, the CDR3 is TGTGCCAGCAGCGTAACGGGGACCGGGGAGCTGTTTTTT. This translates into CASSVTGTGELFF.

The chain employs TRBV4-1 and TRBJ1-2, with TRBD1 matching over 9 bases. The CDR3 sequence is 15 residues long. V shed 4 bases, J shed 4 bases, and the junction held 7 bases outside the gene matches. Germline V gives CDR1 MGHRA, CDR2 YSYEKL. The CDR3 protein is CASSPGQGITYGYTF. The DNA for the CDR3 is TGCGCCAGCAGCCCCGGACAGGGGATAACCTATGGCTACACCTTC.

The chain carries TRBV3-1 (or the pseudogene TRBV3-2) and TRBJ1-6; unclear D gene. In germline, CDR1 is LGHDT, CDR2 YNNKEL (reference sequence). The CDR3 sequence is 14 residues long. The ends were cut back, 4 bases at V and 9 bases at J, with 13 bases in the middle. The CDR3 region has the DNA TGTGCCAGCAGCCCCCTGGCCTCGGGTTCACCCCTCCACTTT. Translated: CASSPLASGSPLHF.

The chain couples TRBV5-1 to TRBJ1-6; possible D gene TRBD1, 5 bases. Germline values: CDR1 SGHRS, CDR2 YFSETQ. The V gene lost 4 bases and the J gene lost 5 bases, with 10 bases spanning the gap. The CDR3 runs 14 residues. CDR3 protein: CASSAQDHNSPLHF. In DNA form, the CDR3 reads TGCGCCAGCAGCGCACAGGATCATAATTCACCCCTCCACTTT.

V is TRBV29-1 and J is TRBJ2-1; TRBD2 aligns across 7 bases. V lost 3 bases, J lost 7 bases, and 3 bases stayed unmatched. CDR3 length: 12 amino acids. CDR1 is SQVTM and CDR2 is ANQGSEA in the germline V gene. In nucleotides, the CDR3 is TGCAGCGTTGACTCCGGGGGGAATGAGCAGTTCTTC. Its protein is CSVDSGGNEQFF.